A selection of T cell receptor beta chains follows, all from one sample in a study of blood T cell repertoires in COVID-19. The method was immunoSEQ multiplex PCR; TCRdb's version includes in-frame clones alone and lacks a portion of them. The table includes 250,000 to 300,000 clones, approximately 85% detected once. Specimen: PBMCs or T cells enriched from blood (not recorded which). The source of these receptors is a woman aged 50 to 65 who had been exposed to COVID-19. CDR3s include the opening cysteine and the closing phenylalanine or tryptophan. D genes are given only for firm matches. Rows may omit the clone size; those that give it use once, few, many or a size class.

abundance: .
v_gene: TRBV29-1
len: 15
d_gene: TRBD1
j_gene: TRBJ2-3
CDR3aa: CSVVLTGAQTDTQYF
CDR3nt: TGCAGCGTTGTGCTAACAGGGGCCCAGACAGATACGCAGTATTTT

abundance: .
v_gene: TRBV3-1/TRBV3-2
len: 14
d_gene: .
j_gene: TRBJ2-7
CDR3aa: CASSQDRVLGEQYF
CDR3nt: TGTGCCAGCAGCCAAGACAGGGTCCTAGGCGAGCAGTACTTC

abundance: .
v_gene: TRBV7-2
len: 16
d_gene: TRBD1
j_gene: TRBJ1-5
CDR3aa: CASSFQNRGRNQPQHF
CDR3nt: TGTGCCAGCAGCTTCCAAAACAGGGGTCGCAATCAGCCCCAGCATTTT

abundance: .
v_gene: TRBV29-1
len: 11
d_gene: .
j_gene: TRBJ1-2
CDR3aa: CSVREDYGYTF
CDR3nt: TGCAGCGTCAGGGAAGACTATGGCTACACCTTC

abundance: .
v_gene: TRBV29-1
len: 12
d_gene: .
j_gene: TRBJ2-7
CDR3aa: CSVRDFPYEQYF
CDR3nt: TGCAGCGTCCGGGACTTTCCCTACGAGCAGTACTTC

abundance: .
v_gene: TRBV3-1/TRBV3-2
len: 16
d_gene: TRBD2
j_gene: TRBJ2-7
CDR3aa: CASSQAGTKSLGEQYF
CDR3nt: TGTGCCAGCAGCCAAGCCGGGACTAAGAGTCTGGGCGAGCAGTACTTC

abundance: .
v_gene: TRBV19
len: 17
d_gene: TRBD1
j_gene: TRBJ2-4
CDR3aa: CASSMRRASGQLNIQYF
CDR3nt: TGTGCCAGTAGTATGCGCAGGGCATCGGGACAGTTAAACATTCAGTACTTC

abundance: .
v_gene: TRBV3-1/TRBV3-2
len: 15
d_gene: TRBD1
j_gene: TRBJ1-2
CDR3aa: CASSSGTGSFYGYTF
CDR3nt: TGTGCCAGCAGCTCGGGGACAGGGAGTTTCTATGGCTACACCTTC

abundance: .
v_gene: TRBV6-5
len: 11
d_gene: .
j_gene: TRBJ1-1
CDR3aa: CASIAHTEAFF
CDR3nt: TGTGCCAGCATCGCGCACACTGAAGCTTTCTTT

abundance: .
v_gene: TRBV5-4
len: 15
d_gene: TRBD1
j_gene: TRBJ1-3
CDR3aa: CASSLWTGSGNTIYF
CDR3nt: TGTGCCAGCAGCTTGTGGACAGGCTCTGGAAACACCATATATTTT

abundance: .
v_gene: TRBV10-3
len: 16
d_gene: TRBD1
j_gene: TRBJ1-1
CDR3aa: CAISESTGGTNTEAFF
CDR3nt: TGTGCCATCAGTGAGTCCACAGGGGGCACGAACACTGAAGCTTTCTTT

abundance: .
v_gene: TRBV3-1/TRBV3-2
len: 19
d_gene: .
j_gene: TRBJ1-5
CDR3aa: CASSQRGRDILLGNQPQHF
CDR3nt: TGTGCCAGCAGCCAACGGGGCCGGGACATTCTTCTAGGCAATCAGCCCCAGCATTTT

abundance: .
v_gene: TRBV5-1
len: 12
d_gene: .
j_gene: TRBJ2-1
CDR3aa: CASSLGLNEQFF
CDR3nt: TGCGCCAGCAGCTTGGGACTAAATGAGCAGTTCTTC

abundance: .
v_gene: TRBV2
len: 13
d_gene: .
j_gene: TRBJ1-1
CDR3aa: CATGGGPNTEAFF
CDR3nt: TGTGCCACCGGGGGGGGGCCGAACACTGAAGCTTTCTTT

abundance: .
v_gene: TRBV5-4
len: 16
d_gene: TRBD2
j_gene: TRBJ2-5
CDR3aa: CASSLVASGGAETQYF
CDR3nt: TGTGCCAGCAGCTTGGTGGCTAGCGGGGGGGCAGAGACCCAGTACTTC

abundance: .
v_gene: TRBV19
len: 13
d_gene: .
j_gene: TRBJ2-1
CDR3aa: CASSIGNYNEQFF
CDR3nt: TGTGCCAGTAGTATCGGGAACTACAATGAGCAGTTCTTC

abundance: .
v_gene: TRBV10-3
len: 15
d_gene: .
j_gene: TRBJ2-7
CDR3aa: CAISESGGASYEQYF
CDR3nt: TGTGCCATCAGTGAGTCGGGGGGGGCATCCTACGAGCAGTACTTC

abundance: .
v_gene: TRBV30
len: 19
d_gene: TRBD2
j_gene: TRBJ2-3
CDR3aa: CAWRSREPRAGLGTDTQYF
CDR3nt: TGTGCCTGGAGGTCCAGGGAACCCCGAGCGGGGCTCGGCACAGATACGCAGTATTTT

abundance: .
v_gene: TRBV10-1
len: 15
d_gene: .
j_gene: TRBJ2-5
CDR3aa: CASSSGQFGQETQYF
CDR3nt: TGCGCCAGCAGCTCTGGACAGTTTGGGCAAGAGACCCAGTACTTC

abundance: .
v_gene: TRBV7-9
len: 19
d_gene: .
j_gene: TRBJ1-2
CDR3aa: CASSAHTMVQGRDPYGYTF
CDR3nt: TGTGCCAGCAGCGCCCACACAATGGTCCAGGGCAGGGATCCCTATGGCTACACCTTC

abundance: .
v_gene: TRBV24-1
len: 17
d_gene: .
j_gene: TRBJ1-1
CDR3aa: CATSASPAGKLNTEAFF
CDR3nt: TGTGCCACCAGTGCATCACCCGCCGGGAAGCTGAACACTGAAGCTTTCTTT

abundance: .
v_gene: TRBV24-1
len: 13
d_gene: TRBD1
j_gene: TRBJ1-1
CDR3aa: CATSGTDNTEAFF
CDR3nt: TGTGCCACCTCCGGGACAGACAACACTGAAGCTTTCTTT

abundance: .
v_gene: TRBV7-2
len: 19
d_gene: TRBD1
j_gene: TRBJ1-2
CDR3aa: CASSQQTGKTSNTRYGYTF
CDR3nt: TGTGCCAGCAGCCAACAGACAGGGAAGACGTCCAATACTCGTTATGGCTACACCTTC

abundance: .
v_gene: TRBV25-1
len: 16
d_gene: TRBD1
j_gene: TRBJ2-7
CDR3aa: CASSDRTGTGKYEQYF
CDR3nt: TGTGCCAGCAGTGATCGGACCGGGACAGGGAAATACGAGCAGTACTTC

abundance: .
v_gene: TRBV9
len: 14
d_gene: .
j_gene: TRBJ2-1
CDR3aa: CASSVALSYNEQFF
CDR3nt: TGTGCCAGCAGCGTGGCTCTCTCCTACAATGAGCAGTTCTTC

abundance: .
v_gene: TRBV5-5
len: 14
d_gene: TRBD1
j_gene: TRBJ1-2
CDR3aa: CASSLMGQGDGYTF
CDR3nt: TGTGCCAGCAGCCTAATGGGACAGGGGGATGGCTACACCTTC

abundance: .
v_gene: TRBV5-1
len: 14
d_gene: .
j_gene: TRBJ1-1
CDR3aa: CASSLGVARTEAFF
CDR3nt: TGCGCCAGCAGCTTGGGAGTGGCTAGAACTGAAGCTTTCTTT

abundance: few
v_gene: TRBV19
len: 13
d_gene: .
j_gene: TRBJ2-4
CDR3aa: CASTQDGANIQYF
CDR3nt: TGTGCCAGTACCCAAGATGGGGCAAACATTCAGTACTTC

abundance: .
v_gene: TRBV20-1
len: 10
d_gene: .
j_gene: TRBJ2-5
CDR3aa: CSAWQETQYF
CDR3nt: TGCAGTGCTTGGCAGGAGACCCAGTACTTC

abundance: .
v_gene: TRBV7-8
len: 20
d_gene: .
j_gene: TRBJ1-2
CDR3aa: CASSLGTVGSTGRRNYGYTF
CDR3nt: TGTGCCAGCAGCTTAGGGACAGTTGGGTCAACAGGGCGGAGAAACTATGGCTACACCTTC

abundance: .
v_gene: TRBV3-1/TRBV3-2
len: 18
d_gene: TRBD2
j_gene: TRBJ2-1
CDR3aa: CASSQEVWGTSGSNEQFF
CDR3nt: TGTGCCAGCAGCCAAGAAGTGTGGGGGACTAGCGGCTCCAATGAGCAGTTCTTC

abundance: .
v_gene: TRBV5-1
len: 13
d_gene: TRBD2
j_gene: TRBJ2-5
CDR3aa: CASSPGLVETQYF
CDR3nt: TGCGCCAGCAGCCCCGGACTAGTGGAGACCCAGTACTTC

abundance: .
v_gene: TRBV12-3/TRBV12-4
len: 13
d_gene: .
j_gene: TRBJ1-2
CDR3aa: CASSREGIYGYTF
CDR3nt: TGTGCCAGCAGTAGGGAGGGCATCTATGGCTACACCTTC

abundance: .
v_gene: TRBV12-3/TRBV12-4
len: 13
d_gene: .
j_gene: TRBJ1-2
CDR3aa: CASSLPGNYGYTF
CDR3nt: TGTGCCAGCAGTTTACCAGGGAACTATGGCTACACCTTC

abundance: .
v_gene: TRBV5-6
len: 14
d_gene: .
j_gene: TRBJ1-2
CDR3aa: CASSLGPSNYGYTF
CDR3nt: TGTGCCAGCAGCTTGGGGCCCAGTAACTATGGCTACACCTTC

abundance: .
v_gene: TRBV5-5
len: 15
d_gene: TRBD1
j_gene: TRBJ1-5
CDR3aa: CASSGAGGGNQPQHF
CDR3nt: TGTGCCAGCAGCGGGGCAGGGGGCGGCAATCAGCCCCAGCATTTT

abundance: .
v_gene: TRBV11-3
len: 15
d_gene: TRBD2
j_gene: TRBJ2-5
CDR3aa: CASSQTSGGKETQYF
CDR3nt: TGTGCCAGCAGCCAGACTAGCGGGGGCAAAGAGACCCAGTACTTC

abundance: .
v_gene: TRBV27
len: 16
d_gene: .
j_gene: TRBJ2-2
CDR3aa: CASSSHRVTNTGELFF
CDR3nt: TGTGCCAGCAGTTCTCACAGGGTTACGAACACCGGGGAGCTGTTTTTT

abundance: .
v_gene: TRBV19
len: 16
d_gene: .
j_gene: TRBJ1-1
CDR3aa: CASIAARATENTEAFF
CDR3nt: TGTGCCAGTATAGCCGCCAGGGCGACTGAGAACACTGAAGCTTTCTTT

abundance: .
v_gene: TRBV19
len: 16
d_gene: .
j_gene: TRBJ1-3
CDR3aa: CASRLRAASGGNTIYF
CDR3nt: TGTGCCAGTAGACTGAGGGCGGCGTCGGGTGGAAACACCATATATTTT

abundance: .
v_gene: TRBV19
len: 18
d_gene: TRBD1
j_gene: TRBJ1-5
CDR3aa: CASSIMGQGPYSNQPQHF
CDR3nt: TGTGCCAGTAGTATAATGGGACAGGGTCCCTATAGCAATCAGCCCCAGCATTTT

abundance: .
v_gene: TRBV15
len: 15
d_gene: .
j_gene: TRBJ1-1
CDR3aa: CATSLRGGMNTEAFF
CDR3nt: TGTGCCACCAGCTTACGGGGGGGGATGAACACTGAAGCTTTCTTT

abundance: .
v_gene: TRBV11-1
len: 13
d_gene: .
j_gene: TRBJ1-3
CDR3aa: CASSLDSINTIYF
CDR3nt: TGTGCCAGCAGCTTGGACAGCATCAACACCATATATTTT

abundance: once
v_gene: TRBV20-1
len: 16
d_gene: .
j_gene: TRBJ1-5
CDR3aa: CSASFQGFRGNQPQHF
CDR3nt: TGCAGTGCTAGTTTCCAGGGATTTAGGGGCAATCAGCCCCAGCATTTT

abundance: once
v_gene: TRBV19
len: 13
d_gene: .
j_gene: TRBJ1-2
CDR3aa: CASFTGYSYGYTF
CDR3nt: TGTGCCAGCTTTACAGGTTACTCCTATGGCTACACCTTC

abundance: .
v_gene: TRBV19
len: 16
d_gene: .
j_gene: TRBJ1-6
CDR3aa: CASSTLGTPGDSPLHF
CDR3nt: TGTGCCAGTAGCACCCTGGGGACTCCTGGGGATTCACCCCTCCACTTT

abundance: .
v_gene: TRBV19
len: 13
d_gene: .
j_gene: TRBJ1-1
CDR3aa: CASSIDRNTEAFF
CDR3nt: TGTGCCAGTAGTATAGACCGGAACACTGAAGCTTTCTTT

abundance: .
v_gene: TRBV5-1
len: 14
d_gene: .
j_gene: TRBJ1-1
CDR3aa: CASSPLTGSTEAFF
CDR3nt: TGCGCCAGCAGCCCACTAACAGGAAGCACTGAAGCTTTCTTT

abundance: few
v_gene: TRBV7-3
len: 15
d_gene: .
j_gene: TRBJ2-2
CDR3aa: CASSLKGPNTGELFF
CDR3nt: TGTGCCAGCAGCTTAAAGGGGCCTAACACCGGGGAGCTGTTTTTT

abundance: .
v_gene: TRBV9
len: 13
d_gene: .
j_gene: TRBJ1-1
CDR3aa: CASSVATGPEAFF
CDR3nt: TGTGCCAGCAGCGTAGCTACAGGGCCTGAAGCTTTCTTT

abundance: .
v_gene: TRBV24-1
len: 15
d_gene: TRBD1
j_gene: TRBJ1-1
CDR3aa: CATSGPGQRNTEAFF
CDR3nt: TGTGCCACCAGTGGCCCGGGACAGCGGAACACTGAAGCTTTCTTT

abundance: once
v_gene: TRBV6-2/TRBV6-3
len: 15
d_gene: TRBD2
j_gene: TRBJ2-1
CDR3aa: CASSYGLAGVDEQFF
CDR3nt: TGTGCCAGCAGTTATGGACTAGCGGGGGTGGATGAGCAGTTCTTC

abundance: once
v_gene: TRBV6-5
len: 15
d_gene: .
j_gene: TRBJ1-6
CDR3aa: CASSRSRQPNSPLHF
CDR3nt: TGTGCCAGCAGTCGGTCGAGACAGCCTAATTCACCCCTCCACTTT